These 18 T cell receptor beta chains share one sample of origin, sequenced in a study of shared clonotypes between healthy human individuals. This table comes from immunoSEQ multiplex PCR, and its TCRdb copy is limited to in-frame clones, with some not included. Among around 2.5 million clones, more than 85% were seen once, and the ten largest hold about 0.38%. Sequencing was performed on naive CD4+ T cells from PBMCs. The subset: CD45RA+ positively selected. These receptors were collected from a man between 18 and 29 years old in good health. Some clones in this sample may be carry-over from other donors' samples.

The V gene is TRBV5-6, the J gene TRBJ2-5; 13 positions match TRBD2. The ends lost 0 bases at V and 5 bases at J; junction bases unmatched: 7. The length of the CDR3 is 17 residues. Germline values: CDR1 SGHDT, CDR2 YYEEEE. The CDR3 DNA reads TGTGCCAGCAGCTTGGAACTAGCGGGAGGGCCGGGGGAGACCCAGTACTTC. Protein product: CASSLELAGGPGETQYF.

The rearrangement joins TRBV28 to TRBJ2-7; D is possibly TRBD1 (5 bases). This CDR3 has 14 amino acids. Germline V CDR1 and CDR2: MDHEN, SYDVKM. V was shortened by 2 bases and J by 5 bases, with 13 bases between the two germline ends. For the CDR3, the DNA is TGTGCCAGCAGTTTAGGGGCAGGGAACCACGAGCAGTACTTC. This sequence encodes CASSLGAGNHEQYF.

In its sample, this clone was seen a few times. Other DNA sequences in this specimen translate into the identical CDR3. The chain recombines TRBV6-6 with TRBJ1-1, with D tentatively TRBD1 (6 bases). V was clipped by 6 bases and J by 1 base, with 6 bases between them. Germline CDR1 reads MNHNY; CDR2 reads SVGAGI (reference sequence). The CDR3 is 12 amino acids. The CDR3 region has the DNA TGTGCCAGCAGGACAGGGAACACTGAAGCTTTCTTT. Translated, it gives CASRTGNTEAFF.

Concerning this clone itself: In the same sample, other DNA sequences code for this CDR3. The chain couples TRBV5-1 to TRBJ2-3; the D gene is possibly TRBD1 (6 bases). Trimming took off 0 bases at V and 3 bases at J, with 8 bases between the two ends. This CDR3 comprises 14 residues. Germline CDR1 SGHRS, CDR2 YFSETQ. The CDR3 loop is CASSLGTVTDTQYF. CDR3 bases: TGCGCCAGCAGCTTGGGGACAGTAACAGATACGCAGTATTTT.

The gene calls are TRBV2 and TRBJ1-4; 8 nucleotides match TRBD1. Germline CDR1 reads SNHLY; CDR2 reads FYNNEI. The CDR3 is 14 amino acids. V lost 8 bases and J lost 3; bases outside the gene matches: 5. The chain's CDR3 is CASGPTGANEKLFF. For the CDR3, the DNA is TGTGCCAGCGGACCGACAGGGGCTAATGAAAAACTGTTTTTT.

This sequence joins TRBV5-1 and TRBJ1-4, with 9 nucleotides matching TRBD1. Germline V gene lookup returns CDR1 SGHRS and CDR2 YFSETQ. This CDR3 is built from 15 residues. J lost 5 bases, V lost 4 bases, and 6 bases had no gene match. CDR3 amino acids: CASSGLTGGNEKLFF. The CDR3 DNA sequence: TGCGCCAGCAGCGGGCTGACAGGGGGAAATGAAAAACTGTTTTTT. Full variable domain (missing parts from reference TRBV5-1 and TRBJ1-4): KAGVTQTPRYLIKTRGQQVTLSCSPISGHRSVSWYQQTPGQGLQFLFEYFSETQRNKGNFPGRFSGRQFSNSRSEMNVSTLELGDSALYLCASSGLTGGNEKLFFGSGTQLSVL.

The chain is built from TRBV23-1 and TRBJ2-7; tentative D call: TRBD2 (5 bases). TRBV23-1 qualifies as an ORF whose function is uncertain. CDR3 size: 14 residues. V was pared by 2 bases and J by 2 bases, with 10 bases between. The CDR3 nucleotides are TGCGCCAGCAGTCAACCGACTACCCCCTACGAGCAGTACTTC. Translated, it gives CASSQPTTPYEQYF.

V usage is TRBV11-2 and J usage is TRBJ2-3; D assignment may be TRBD1 or TRBD2 (5 bases each). The V and J ends lost 8 bases and 1 base respectively, with 16 bases between them. The germline CDR1 and CDR2 sequences are SGHAT and FQNNGV. The CDR3 consists of 15 residues. For the CDR3, the DNA is TGTGCCAGCGACTCGGGGCTCCGAGGCACAGATACGCAGTATTTT. Protein: CASDSGLRGTDTQYF. The complete variable domain, with remaining parts taken from reference TRBV11-2 and TRBJ2-3, reads EAGVAQSPRYKIIEKRQSVAFWCNPISGHATLYWYQQILGQGPKLLIQFQNNGVVDDSQLPKDRFSAERLKGVDSTLKIQPAKLEDSAVYLCASDSGLRGTDTQYFGPGTRLTVL.

The chain employs TRBV2 and TRBJ1-1; D unclear. Per germline, CDR1 SNHLY and CDR2 FYNNEI. The V gene lost 6 bases and the J gene lost 4 bases, with 9 bases spanning the gap. There are 12 residues in the CDR3. CDR3 DNA sequence: TGTGCCAGCAGAGAGCTGGCCACTGAAGCTTTCTTT. Encoded protein: CASRELATEAFF.

This clone occurred once. The chain has TRBV19 and TRBJ2-7; TRBD2 matches at 9 bases. Germline V gene data show CDR1 as LNHDA and CDR2 as SQIVND (reference sequence). After removal of 6 bases from V and 0 bases from J, the junction contained 9 bases not matched to a gene. This CDR3 contains 16 residues. The CDR3 DNA reads TGTGCCAGTAGGCTAGCGGGATCTCCTAGCTCCTACGAGCAGTACTTC. Its protein product is CASRLAGSPSSYEQYF.

Worth noting for this clone: This CDR3 is also generated by other DNA sequences in the sample. The rearrangement uses TRBV7-9 and TRBJ1-1; D is possibly TRBD1 (5 bases). In germline, CDR1 is SEHNR, CDR2 FQNEAQ (reference sequence). The CDR3 runs to 14 residues. The ends were cut back, 2 bases at V and 2 bases at J, with 9 bases in the middle. The CDR3 DNA sequence: TGTGCCAGCAGCTTACGACAGCTAAACACTGAAGCTTTCTTT. Its translation: CASSLRQLNTEAFF.

The genes are TRBV6-6 and TRBJ2-7; maybe TRBD1 (6 bases). Germline lookup yields CDR1 MNHNY and CDR2 SVGAGI (reference sequence). The CDR3 is 13 amino acids. Trimming cost V 4 bases and J 7 bases, with 14 bases left between them. CDR3 amino acids: CASSWGTTLEQYF. The CDR3 nucleotides are TGTGCCAGCAGTTGGGGGACAACTCTGGAGCAGTACTTC.

V gene TRBV5-1 combines with J gene TRBJ2-5; D possibly uses TRBD1 or TRBD2 (5 bases each). This CDR3 contains 15 residues. Trimming stripped 0 bases from V and 1 base from J, with 10 bases between. In germline, CDR1 is SGHRS, CDR2 YFSETQ. CDR3 DNA sequence: TGCGCCAGCAGCTTGGACCAGGGACCCCAAGAGACCCAGTACTTC. Translating gives CASSLDQGPQETQYF.

This chain joins TRBV7-3 and TRBJ2-3; 10 positions agree with TRBD2. The CDR3 has 16 amino acids. Per the germline V gene, CDR1 is SGHTA and CDR2 is FQGTGA. V was clipped by 2 bases and J by 2 bases; unmatched bases: 4. CDR3 protein: CASSLRTSGPTDTQYF. The DNA for the CDR3 is TGTGCCAGCAGCTTACGGACTAGCGGCCCCACAGATACGCAGTATTTT.

The V gene is TRBV7-8, the J gene TRBJ2-5, with unresolved D. The germline gives CDR1 SGHVS, CDR2 FQNEAQ. There are 13 residues in the CDR3. Trimming took 7 bases from V and 3 from J, leaving 12 bases between them. As DNA, the CDR3 is TGTGCCAGCACCTCCGGGCCGAAAGAGACCCAGTACTTC. Amino acid sequence: CASTSGPKETQYF.

This clone came up a few times. Other DNA sequences in this specimen translate into the identical CDR3. J is TRBJ1-1 and V is TRBV7-2; the D is unclear. V shed 1 base and J shed 1 base, with 4 bases lying between them. The CDR3 totals 13 residues. The V gene's germline CDR1 is SGHTA and CDR2 FQGNSA. CDR3 protein: CASSLVGNTEAFF. In DNA, the CDR3 is TGTGCCAGCAGCTTAGTAGGGAACACTGAAGCTTTCTTT.

This chain connects TRBV6-1 to TRBJ2-7; no clear D. V dropped 7 bases and J dropped 3 bases, with 10 bases sitting between them. The CDR3 is 12 residues long. Germline CDR1 MNHNS, CDR2 SASEGT. This CDR3 is CASTQDHYEQYF. The CDR3 DNA reads TGTGCCAGCACCCAGGACCACTACGAGCAGTACTTC.

The gene calls are TRBV6-1 and TRBJ1-1, with D maybe TRBD1 (5 bases). This CDR3 contains 10 residues. Trimming left V 8 bases short and J 7 bases short, with 8 bases between. Germline CDR1 and CDR2: MNHNS and SASEGT. CDR3 nucleotide sequence: TGTGCCAGCGGGGACTATGAAGCTTTCTTT. Translated, it gives CASGDYEAFF.